Sequencing of this T cell receptor beta chain was carried out in a study of Ad26.COV2.S vaccination and SARS-CoV-2 variants. Treatment described: approximately 18 received Ad26.COV2.S at low or high dose, single or two shots; about five received placebo; per-sample allocation not given. The investigators took samples on day 63 after the first vaccine or placebo injection. A Boston adult aged 18-55 years was the donor. Trimming removed 3 bases from V and 4 bases from J, with 15 bases in between. CDR1 and CDR2 from the germline V gene are SEHNR and FQNEAQ (reference sequence). The CDR3 totals 15 residues. Method: immunoSEQ multiplex PCR; TCRdb's copy keeps in-frame clones and lacks some. The repertoire consists of 400,000 or so clones, with less than 90% occurring once and the leading ten covering 3.5%.

This specimen was peripheral blood, taken in a trial of Ad26.COV2.S vaccine versus placebo. V and J are TRBV7-9 and TRBJ1-1; maybe TRBD1 (6 bases). The TCR originated in a person aged 18-60 years who received the Ad26.COV2.S COVID-19 vaccine or a placebo. CDR3 DNA sequence: TGTGCCAGCAGCTTTCCCATTGGCAGGGGCACTGAAGCTTTCTTT. Translating it yields CASSFPIGRGTEAFF.